This T cell receptor beta chain was identified during a study of regulatory T cells in long-lasting Graves disease (dated by TCRdb to the early 2020s). Concerning the study at large: To count as having persistent Graves' disease, a patient had to have received antithyroid drug treatment for over 5 years with TSH receptor autoantibodies remaining persistently positive. TCR sequencing covered roughly 13 persistent and around 20 newly diagnosed Graves' disease patients, some 33 samples in total. Persistent Graves' disease patients were compared with newly diagnosed Graves' disease patients by peripheral blood TCR sequencing and RNA sequencing. In the clinical cohort, patients with persistent Graves' disease had used antithyroid drugs for an average of about 10.3 years. The study took place in China and was registered as a clinical trial.

Library generation was performed with multiplex PCR. Instrument on record: Illumina HiSeq 4000. TCR beta libraries were built with iRepertoire HTBI primers and Arm-PCR amplification of CDR3 regions. PCR products were gel purified before sequencing. On the study's bioinformatics: A total of fewer than 80 TRBV and some 15 TRBJ segments were identified across samples and were used for gene usage analysis of CDR3 amino acid clonotypes. COPE and FqMerger were used to merge filtered high-quality paired reads into contigs. BLAST was used to align contigs to the IMGT TRBV, TRBD and TRBJ reference genes, and CDR3 was defined following IMGT. Highly expanded clones were defined as clonotypes with a frequency above 0.1%. Shannon entropy was used to measure repertoire diversity, and the Gini coefficient was used to measure V-J evenness. A clonotype was considered public if more than one individual shared it. The raw public reads went through TCRdb reprocessing: fastp at Q25, MiXCR clone calling, in-frame beta chains kept. One record per CDR3 amino acid sequence lists the most common genes and DNA. The V and J calls, along with clone size, are taken from TCRdb and not from the paper's own processing. The table for this sample lists 420,000 or so distinct CDR3 sequences; 23% of them were counted only once. The ten largest clonotypes hold approximately 25% of the sample.

For this clonotype: This clone's antigen is unknown. The record has no base qualities; no much larger clone is one base away.

CDR1 and CDR2, looked up from the germline V gene, are SGHRS and YFSETQ. From the cysteine up to the phenylalanine, the CDR3 has a length of 15 residues. This entry keeps only the CDR3 DNA: 45 bases, framed from base 1. Germline trimming amounts to 4 bases on V and 6 bases on J, with 4 as the count of junction bases outside the gene matches. General findings and caveats noted by the study authors: Compared with newly diagnosed patients, patients with persistent Graves' disease had lower TCR Shannon entropy and fewer highly expanded clones, which suggests clonal expansion. Preferential use of TRBV28, TRBJ1-2 and TRBJ2-5 was observed in persistent disease, whereas TRBV20-1 and TRBJ2-1 were favored in newly diagnosed disease. Sequencing and analysis were limited to the TCR beta chain. A larger number of public clonotypes was shared among persistent patients (approximately 3,000) than among newly diagnosed patients (more than 850). The authors acknowledged the small sample size as a limitation that may reduce accuracy. Peripheral blood alone was examined, since thyroid tissue, which constituted the primary lesion, could not be accessed.

This specimen's time point label, interpreted: persistent/refractory GD, antithyroid drugs over 5 years with positive TRAb. RNA was extracted from PBMCs in TRIzol for both TCR sequencing and RNA sequencing. The diagnosis of Graves' disease was made according to American Thyroid Association guidelines. Patients were recruited from an endocrinology department in Xi'an, China. Each patient gave roughly 10 milliliters of peripheral blood, collected in an EDTA anticoagulant tube. Ficoll Paque Plus density gradient separation was used to isolate PBMCs, and no further T cell sorting was done. An Agilent 2100 Bioanalyzer and agarose gel were used to check RNA quality, while a NanoDrop 2000 measured RNA concentration.

The V and J genes are TRBV5-1 and TRBJ2-2, with TRBD2 identical over 12 junction bases. The receptor was derived from a female donor with Graves disease. The specimen was peripheral blood mononuclear cells (PBMCs), collected when the disease was refractory, from a patient treated with antithyroid drugs. The CDR3 region has the sequence CASSITSGRPGELFF. The DNA reads TGCGCCAGCAGCATAACTAGCGGGAGGCCCGGGGAGCTGTTTTTT. The CDR3, completed at both ends by the reference TRBV5-1 and TRBJ2-2 genes, gives the full variable domain KAGVTQTPRYLIKTRGQQVTLSCSPISGHRSVSWYQQTPGQGLQFLFEYFSETQRNKGNFPGRFSGRQFSNSRSEMNVSTLELGDSALYLCASSITSGRPGELFFGEGSRLTVL.